The sequence of this TCR beta chain was determined in a study of quantifying T cell responses using KT2 cells. About the study: Reverse transcription used primers in the TCR alpha and beta constant regions.

This clonotype was seen a few times. Germline V lookup: CDR1 GTSNPN, CDR2 SVGIG (reference sequence). V lost 2 bases, J lost 4 bases, and 9 bases lay in between. This CDR3 comprises 12 residues. The cDNA 3' end received a ligated oligonucleotide with a UMI. First-round PCR used about 4 cycles and beta primers RC1.1 and RC1.2 covering TRBC1 and TRBC2. TCR alpha and beta chains were handled separately starting at the second PCR. Via MiXCR, TCRdb re-called the UMI-ligation and nested PCR reads, giving one row per CDR3 protein. Among about 30,000 distinct CDR3 sequences listed, more than 7% were seen once.

The source material was PBMCs spiked with cells of the T cell clone KT2. The chain combines TRBV30 with TRBJ2-7; D is possibly TRBD1 (5 bases). The receptor was isolated from a human donor. DNA for the CDR3: TGTGCCTGGAGTACCGCAGGGTACGAGCAGTACTTC. Residues: CAWSTAGYEQYF.